This entry lists 5 T cell receptor beta chains sequenced from one sample in a study of blood T cell repertoires in COVID-19. Using immunoSEQ multiplex PCR, the repertoire was profiled, and TCRdb retains in-frame clones only, with some absent. The sample has 150,000 to 200,000 clones, about 86% seen once. What was sequenced was peripheral blood. The receptors were gathered from an elderly woman with acute or convalescent COVID-19.

The chain couples TRBV19 to TRBJ1-2; TRBD1 might be the D (5 bases). Germline V CDR1 and CDR2: LNHDA, SQIVND (reference sequence). The V end lost 5 bases, the J end lost 7 bases, and 11 bases lay between the germline ends. The CDR3 is 12 amino acids. CDR3 protein: CASSGRRGGYTF. The CDR3 DNA sequence: TGTGCCAGTAGTGGCAGGAGGGGTGGCTACACCTTC.

This rearrangement joins TRBV20-1 to TRBJ1-2; no reliable D call. V lost 3 bases, J lost 5 bases, and 7 bases lay in between. CDR1 DFQATT and CDR2 SNEGSKA come from the germline V gene (reference sequence). CDR3 length equals 11 residues. The CDR3 coding sequence is TGCAGTGCTAGCAGCGGATATGGCTACACCTTC. Protein: CSASSGYGYTF.

The chain carries TRBV10-3 and TRBJ2-2, with TRBD2 as a possible D gene (5 bases). CDR3 length equals 15 residues. Germline CDR1 ENHRY, CDR2 SYGVKD. The V and J ends lost 4 bases and 1 base respectively, with 10 bases between them. CDR3 nucleotides: TGTGCCATCAGTGTCGGGCGGGTGAACACCGGGGAGCTGTTTTTT. Its translation is CAISVGRVNTGELFF.

In this sample, this clone turned up once. The chain employs TRBV6-5 and TRBJ1-2, with unresolved D. CDR3 length: 14 amino acids. Trimming took 6 bases from V and 4 from J, leaving 15 bases between them. The V gene's germline CDR1 is MNHEY and CDR2 SVGAGI. The CDR3 DNA reads as TGTGCCAGCAGGTTAGGAGGAGGTGGCTATGGCTACACCTTC. Protein sequence: CASRLGGGGYGYTF.

The genes are TRBV11-2 and TRBJ2-7, with 8 bases that match TRBD1. Trimming removed 0 bases from V and 4 bases from J; junction bases left unmatched: 5. The CDR3 totals 15 residues. Germline CDR1 reads SGHAT; CDR2 reads FQNNGV. The CDR3 sequence is CASSLDRTGTYEQYF. The CDR3, as DNA: TGTGCCAGCAGCTTAGACCGGACAGGGACATACGAGCAGTACTTC. Full variable domain (rest looked up from reference TRBV11-2 and TRBJ2-7): EAGVAQSPRYKIIEKRQSVAFWCNPISGHATLYWYQQILGQGPKLLIQFQNNGVVDDSQLPKDRFSAERLKGVDSTLKIQPAKLEDSAVYLCASSLDRTGTYEQYFGPGTRLTVT.